The 10 T cell receptor beta chains below were found in one sample sequenced in a study of shared clonotypes between healthy human individuals. The table came from immunoSEQ multiplex PCR; TCRdb's copy has only in-frame clones and leaves some out. The sample comprises about 2 million clones, 90% to 95% of which are singletons, and 0.13% rests with the top ten. Sequencing input: naive CD4+ T cells sorted from blood. Sample subset: CD45RA+ positively selected. All receptors come from a man between 18 and 35 years old in good health.

This clone appeared a single time. The chain couples TRBV6-1 to TRBJ2-2; D gene ambiguous. The CDR3 consists of 15 residues. Germline V lookup: CDR1 MNHNS, CDR2 SASEGT. The V end lost 3 bases, the J end lost 6 bases, and 14 bases lay between the germline ends. The CDR3 sequence: CASSDLGSYAGELFF. The CDR3 bases are TGTGCCAGCAGTGATTTAGGATCATACGCCGGGGAGCTGTTTTTT.

The chain recombines TRBV19 with TRBJ1-5, with D possibly being TRBD1 (6 bases). The V gene's germline CDR1 is LNHDA and CDR2 SQIVND (reference sequence). V shed 8 bases and J shed 6 bases, with 14 bases lying between them. The CDR3 is 13 amino acids. DNA of the CDR3: TGTGCCAGTGGGGCCCGGGGGCCTCAGCCCCAGCATTTT. Translating it yields CASGARGPQPQHF. Based on the CDR3 plus reference TRBV19 and TRBJ1-5, the full variable domain is DGGITQSPKYLFRKEGQNVTLSCEQNLNHDAMYWYRQDPGQGLRLIYYSQIVNDFQKGDIAEGYSVSREKKESFPLTVTSAQKNPTAFYLCASGARGPQPQHFGDGTRLSIL.

This chain joins TRBV11-3 and TRBJ2-3, with 10 nucleotides matching TRBD2. This CDR3 contains 16 residues. Trimming removed 0 bases from V and 8 bases from J; junction bases left unmatched: 8. Germline V gene data show CDR1 as SGHNT and CDR2 as YENEEA. As DNA, the CDR3 is TGTGCCAGCAGCTTAGATCCTAGCGGGGGTCAAGGTACGCAGTATTTT. It translates to CASSLDPSGGQGTQYF.

V gene TRBV5-4 combines with J gene TRBJ1-2; tentative D call: TRBD1 (5 bases). Deletions cut 4 bases from V and 7 bases from J, with 17 bases between. CDR1 and CDR2 from the germline V gene are SGHNT and YYREEE (reference sequence). The CDR3 spans 14 residues. The CDR3 nucleotides read TGTGCCAGCAGCAGCGGGACGACGTCTGCTGGCTACACCTTC. Encoded protein: CASSSGTTSAGYTF.

The chain recombines TRBV27 with TRBJ2-7; 9 nucleotides line up with TRBD1. Germline assignment: CDR1 MNHEY and CDR2 SMNVEV (reference sequence). CDR3 length: 16 amino acids. J was trimmed by 3 bases and V by 6 bases; bases with no gene match: 12. CDR3 DNA sequence: TGTGCCAGCAGGGGGGGTACAGGGGGCGACGTCTACGAGCAGTACTTC. Encoded protein: CASRGGTGGDVYEQYF.

V and J are TRBV18 and TRBJ2-2; 8 bases map to TRBD2. Per germline, CDR1 KGHSH and CDR2 LQKENI. V shed 0 bases, J shed 6 bases, and the junction held 3 bases outside the gene matches. The CDR3 runs 15 residues. The CDR3, as DNA: TGTGCCAGCTCACCACCAAGCGGGGGTGCCGGGGAGCTGTTTTTT. Translated: CASSPPSGGAGELFF.

The genes are TRBV27 and TRBJ2-7; D possibly corresponds to TRBD2 (7 bases). Germline V gene lookup returns CDR1 MNHEY and CDR2 SMNVEV (reference sequence). CDR3 length: 16 residues. The V gene lost 1 base and the J gene lost 3 bases, with 16 bases spanning the gap. The CDR3 DNA sequence: TGTGCCAGCAGTTTATACGGGGGGCTTATTCTCTACGAGCAGTACTTC. This gives the protein CASSLYGGLILYEQYF.

The chain carries TRBV20-1 and TRBJ2-1; the D call may be TRBD1 or TRBD2 (5 bases each). The length of the CDR3 is 11 residues. Germline V gene data show CDR1 as DFQATT and CDR2 as SNEGSKA (reference sequence). The V and J ends lost 5 bases and 15 bases respectively, with 17 bases between them. The CDR3 sequence: CSALRDVRAFF. CDR3 nucleotides: TGCAGTGCTCTCCGGGACGTTCGAGCGTTCTTC.

The rearrangement uses TRBV7-9 and TRBJ2-5; TRBD1 might be the D (5 bases). The germline gives CDR1 SEHNR, CDR2 FQNEAQ (reference sequence). The CDR3 extends over 13 amino acids. Between the trimmed V and J ends, which lost 6 bases and 2 bases, there was a span of 10 bases. CDR3 protein: CASRLTGQETQYF. CDR3 nucleotides: TGTGCCAGCAGGTTAACAGGTCAAGAGACCCAGTACTTC. The full variable domain, in which reference TRBV7-9 and TRBJ2-5 provide the parts outside the CDR3, is DTGVSQNPRHKITKRGQNVTFRCDPISEHNRLYWYRQTLGQGPEFLTYFQNEAQLEKSRLLSDRFSAERPKGSFSTLEIQRTEQGDSAMYLCASRLTGQETQYFGPGTRLLVL.

The gene calls are TRBV15 and TRBJ2-4; D unresolved. This CDR3 has 13 amino acids. The germline V gene has CDR1 LNHNV and CDR2 YYDKDF (reference sequence). V was pared by 0 bases and J by 8 bases, with 8 bases between. CDR3 sequence (DNA): TGTGCCACCAGCAGAGACCGTGGGGACATTCAGTACTTC. Amino acid sequence: CATSRDRGDIQYF.